This TCR beta chain was captured by sequencing in a study of T cell responses to AZD1222 COVID-19 vaccine (dated by TCRdb to the early 2020s). For the wider study: AZD1222 recipients given second doses at about 4 weeks or at about 12 weeks were pooled, since spike-specific TCR depth and breadth were not found to differ between the two schedules. TCR sequencing was performed for about 240 trial participants, of whom some 200 were given two doses of AZD1222 and 26 were given two doses of MenACWY control vaccine. Trial participants were enrolled by age into 18-55, 56-69 and 70-plus year subgroups, with roughly 160, 29 and 62 TCR-sequenced participants respectively. General findings and caveats noted by the study authors: Reportedly, almost half of the unique spike-specific TCRs recognized epitopes lying outside the regions that are mutated in the B.1.351 and B.1.1.7 variants. The 56-69-year group was small, and its depth increase did not reach significance, likely because of low power. Conclusions about previously exposed vaccinees are limited because only six or seven AZD1222 recipients were SARS-CoV-2 seropositive at baseline. Vaccine-associated CD4 TCRs spanned the whole spike protein, with dominant responses in regions 160-218 and 743-854. Participants were mostly white British and included more females than males, and it was suggested by the authors that clonal diversity may have been underestimated. Because no day 14 peak-response samples were available, the repertoires could be characterized only after the peak T cell response. After two AZD1222 doses, spike-specific TCR breadth and depth were significantly higher than at day 0 and than in MenACWY recipients.

As regards this clone: The target of this receptor is not known. Base quality data are lacking; no much larger clone is found one base away.

Via the germline V gene (reference sequence), CDR1 is GTSNPN and CDR2 SVGIG. The CDR3 runs 16 amino acids, cysteine and phenylalanine included. The entry retains the CDR3 DNA only, 48 bases that are in frame from base 1. Trimming at the junction amounts to 5 bases on V and 0 bases on J, and the germline ends lie 14 bases apart. The CDR3 regions of human TCRbeta chains were analyzed by immunosequencing. Per the authors' processing: TCRs in the repertoires were compared against a reference library of SARS-CoV-2-specific TCRs that had been generated with the MIRA antigen-specificity platform. Breadth was defined as the fraction of unique TCRs that were SARS-CoV-2-associated, and depth was defined as the fraction of total T cells that were SARS-CoV-2-associated. Each spike-specific TCR was assigned to its reactive spike region and to a CD4 or CD8 class using the MIRA data. Log10-transformed breadth and depth values were compared by one-way ANOVA with Sidak's multiple comparisons tests. TCRdb took over this immuneACCESS table, retaining in-frame rearrangements with V and J assigned. Such tables are incomplete; in checked studies, under half of the missing clones stem from an unresolved V gene, and the remainder is unexplained. That table gives V, J and clone size, and the DNA gave D and trimming. Recorded for this sample are about 140,000 clones; 85% to 95% of them occurred a single time. Around 1.3% of the sample is taken by the ten largest.

Sample time point, as interpreted from the label and publication: baseline before first vaccination. Vaccinee samples were obtained from the UK trials COV001 and COV002, which included a single-blind randomized controlled phase 2/3 trial of AZD1222 (ChAdOx1 nCoV-19) in healthy adults. For TCRbeta chain sequencing, PBMC samples from trial participants were taken at day 0 and at day 28 after the second dose. This clonotype originated in an adult in good health. The sequencing here drew on peripheral blood, taken on day 0 of AZD1222 vaccination. Here the chain combines TRBV30 and TRBJ1-6, with no D gene named confidently. The CDR3 region has the sequence CAWGWADRSYNSPLHF. DNA sequence: TGTGCCTGGGGTTGGGCAGACCGCTCCTATAATTCACCCCTCCACTTT.